The T cell receptor (beta chain) described here comes from a study of T cell repertoires in aging, cancer and after chemotherapy. TCR beta rearrangements were amplified from peripheral blood genomic DNA. Multiplex touch-down PCR with TRB-A/B primers amplified rearranged V-D-J TRB sequences. MiXCR, applied by TCRdb to the multiplex PCR reads, yields one record per CDR3 protein. The data hold some 1,400 distinct CDR3 sequences, with approximately 54% observed a single time. The germline V gene encodes CDR1 SGHNT and CDR2 YYREEE (reference sequence). The CDR3 contains 14 residues. Trimming removed 4 bases at V and 7 bases at J, with 15 bases between.

This chain connects TRBV5-4 to TRBJ1-3, with D possibly matching TRBD1 (5 bases). Sequencing used blood. This TCR came from a human donor with a blood cancer. CDR3 amino acids: CASSLGDGSNTIYF. The CDR3 DNA is TGTGCCAGCAGCCTGGGGGACGGTTCGAACACCATATATTTT.